The sequence of this TCR beta chain was determined in a study of OX40 agonist ivuxolimab in advanced cancers. For the study at large: The study gave patients intravenous ivuxolimab at 0.01 to 10 mg/kg every 2 weeks. Hepatocellular carcinoma, melanoma, renal cell or head and neck cancer occurred in dose-escalation patients. A male proportion of over 75% was recorded, with mean age roughly 60 years and range roughly 23 to 85.

The sample holds one count of this clone. Trimming removed 2 bases from V and 2 bases from J, with 10 bases in between. CDR3 length: 15 residues. Germline CDR1 is SGHTA and CDR2 is FQGNSA. The table came from immunoSEQ multiplex PCR; TCRdb's copy has only in-frame clones and leaves some out. The sample includes nearly 80,000 clones, approximately 84% of them seen just once. The timepoints at which blood was sampled were baseline, cycle 4 day 1, and cycle 7 day 1. This TCR derives from an adult with an advanced solid tumor such as melanoma, head and neck, liver or kidney cancer. Sample: CD4+ or CD8+ T cells sorted from blood, taken in a trial of the OX40 agonist ivuxolimab. The rearrangement joins TRBV7-2 to TRBJ1-5; D is possibly TRBD1 (6 bases). The DNA of the CDR3 is TGTGCCAGCAGCTTAAACTCAGGGGGCAATCAGCCCCAGCATTTT. Its translation: CASSLNSGGNQPQHF.